The 16 T cell receptor beta chains below all came from one sample that was sequenced in a study of T cells in Graves' hyperthyroidism and ophthalmopathy. Authors of the study amplified TCR beta CDR3 regions from RNA transcripts. First-round RT-PCR targeting the TCR CDR3 was performed with the HTBI primer set. A single record per CDR3 protein comes from TCRdb applying MiXCR to the multiplex PCR reads. The table includes roughly 350,000 distinct CDR3 sequences, approximately 15% detected once. The sample taken for sequencing was blood. Receptors originate from a woman aged 40 to 50 with Graves' ophthalmopathy.

V is TRBV9 and J is TRBJ2-3; the match to TRBD2 covers 8 bases. CDR1 and CDR2 (germline): SGDLS, YYNGEE. The ends lost 3 bases at V and 2 bases at J; junction bases unmatched: 5. The CDR3 is made up of 15 amino acids. The CDR3 spells CASSGYSGTTDTQYF. The DNA for the CDR3 is TGTGCCAGCAGCGGCTATAGCGGGACCACAGATACGCAGTATTTT.

This clonotype was counted only a few times. The rearrangement uses TRBV6-1 and TRBJ2-5, with D unclear. V was cut by 11 bases and J by 3 bases, with 22 bases left in between. CDR1 is MNHNS, CDR2 SASEGT, per germline. CDR3 size: 15 residues. The CDR3 loop is CAPWAPLGAKETQYF. The CDR3 DNA reads as TGTGCCCCCTGGGCTCCCCTTGGCGCGAAAGAGACCCAGTACTTC.

This chain links TRBV9 with TRBJ2-2, with 11 bases matching TRBD2. Germline loops: CDR1 SGDLS, CDR2 YYNGEE. J gave up 7 bases and V 5 bases, and 7 bases lay outside the gene matches. CDR3 length: 15 amino acids. The chain's CDR3 is CASSLSGRGHGELFF. The DNA for the CDR3 is TGTGCCAGCAGTCTTAGCGGGAGGGGGCACGGGGAGCTGTTTTTT.

J is TRBJ2-1 and V is TRBV7-9, with D unresolved. The CDR3 has 14 amino acids. With 5 bases removed from V and 7 bases from J, the gap between germline ends came to 15 bases. Germline CDR1 reads SEHNR; CDR2 reads FQNEAQ (reference sequence). Here the CDR3 DNA reads TGTGCCAGCAGCCACCTACAGCCCCATAATGAGCAGTTCTTC. Residues: CASSHLQPHNEQFF. Combining the CDR3 with reference TRBV7-9 and TRBJ2-1 gives the whole variable domain DTGVSQNPRHKITKRGQNVTFRCDPISEHNRLYWYRQTLGQGPEFLTYFQNEAQLEKSRLLSDRFSAERPKGSFSTLEIQRTEQGDSAMYLCASSHLQPHNEQFFGPGTRLTVL.

At least ten counts were recorded for this clonotype. The chain joins TRBV29-1 to TRBJ2-5; D could derive from TRBD1 or TRBD2 (5 bases each). CDR3 length equals 12 residues. Germline CDR1 and CDR2: SQVTM and ANQGSEA. Trimming took off 5 bases at V and 5 bases at J, with 12 bases between the two ends. This CDR3 is CSVPGRRETQYF. Written as DNA, the CDR3 is TGCAGCGTTCCGGGGCGTCGGGAGACCCAGTACTTC.

This clonotype was counted many times. The J gene is TRBJ2-5, the V gene TRBV6-2 or TRBV6-3; 12 bases line up with TRBD2. Per germline, CDR1 MNHEY and CDR2 SVGEGT. This CDR3 contains 14 residues. With V trimmed by 8 bases and J by 5 bases, 6 bases remained unmatched. DNA for the CDR3: TGTGCCAGCTCGACTAGCGGGGGAGGGGAGACCCAGTACTTC. Amino acids: CASSTSGGGETQYF.

On this clonotype itself: A clone one base away is much larger, so this may be a read error. J is TRBJ1-4 and V is TRBV2; 9 nucleotides align to TRBD1. J gave up 7 bases and V 1 base, and 1 base lay outside the gene matches. In germline, CDR1 is SNHLY, CDR2 FYNNEI. This CDR3 spans 14 amino acids. For the CDR3, the DNA is TGTGCCAGCAGTGAAGGGACAGGGGTTGAAAAACTGTTTTTT. Translating gives CASSEGTGVEKLFF.

This clonotype was seen only a few times. The CDR3 DNA is TGTGCCAGCAGCTTTCAGTGGGCCGGCAATGAGCAGTTCTTC. This codes for CASSFQWAGNEQFF. The V gene is TRBV7-6, the J gene TRBJ2-1; D not resolved. The germline gives CDR1 SGHVS, CDR2 FNYEAQ. The length of the CDR3 is 14 residues. With 3 bases removed from V and 6 bases from J, the gap between germline ends came to 12 bases.

This clonotype was observed many times. The chain employs TRBV7-2 and TRBJ1-5; 7 bases fit TRBD1. Trimming removed 2 bases from V and 6 bases from J; junction bases left unmatched: 4. CDR1 is SGHTA and CDR2 is FQGNSA in the germline V gene. The CDR3 totals 14 residues. The CDR3, as DNA: TGTGCCAGCAGCTTAAGACAGGGTAGTCAGCCCCAGCATTTT. This translates into CASSLRQGSQPQHF.

This clonotype was seen only a few times. An end of the junction does not agree with germline; a read error may underlie this. The V call is TRBV2, the J call TRBJ2-3, with TRBD2 matching over 7 bases. From germline, CDR1 is SNHLY and CDR2 FYNNEI. This CDR3 spans 15 amino acids. The DNA of the CDR3 is TGTGCCGGCAGTGACGAGCGGGGCTACACAGATACGCAGTATTTT. Its protein product is CAGSDERGYTDTQYF.

This clonotype was seen ten or more times. The rearrangement joins TRBV12-3 or TRBV12-4 to TRBJ1-1; weak D call: TRBD1 (5 bases). The V gene lost 2 bases and the J gene lost 4 bases, with 8 bases spanning the gap. The CDR3 runs 13 residues. CDR3 bases: TGTGCCAGCAGTTTACGGGGGAGCACTGAAGCTTTCTTT. Protein: CASSLRGSTEAFF.

This clonotype was observed many times. The chain couples TRBV7-9 to TRBJ2-1; 14 bases match TRBD2. Trimming took 5 bases from V and 9 from J; bases not matched to a gene: 12. The germline V gene has CDR1 SEHNR and CDR2 FQNEAQ (reference sequence). The CDR3 loop spans 17 amino acids. Written as DNA, the CDR3 is TGTGCCAGCAGCCCGACTAGCGGGAGGGCCCAAAGCGGTGAGCAGTTCTTC. It is translated as CASSPTSGRAQSGEQFF. The full variable domain, in which reference TRBV7-9 and TRBJ2-1 provide the parts outside the CDR3, is DTGVSQNPRHKITKRGQNVTFRCDPISEHNRLYWYRQTLGQGPEFLTYFQNEAQLEKSRLLSDRFSAERPKGSFSTLEIQRTEQGDSAMYLCASSPTSGRAQSGEQFFGPGTRLTVL.

This clonotype came up many times. The chain carries TRBV12-3 or TRBV12-4 and TRBJ1-1; no clear D gene. Trimming took 4 bases from V and 8 from J, leaving 8 bases between them. This CDR3 region has 11 residues. As DNA, the CDR3 is TGTGCCAGCAGTTCGGGCCAAGAAGCTTTCTTT. It yields the protein CASSSGQEAFF.

The chain employs TRBV11-2 and TRBJ1-2, with 7 positions matching TRBD1. V lost 1 base to trimming and J lost 4 bases; unmatched junction nucleotides: 6. Germline-derived CDR1 and CDR2 are SGHAT and FQNNGV. The CDR3 spans 15 residues. The CDR3 DNA follows: TGTGCCAGCAGCTTAGGGAGGGGGCTAGGCTATGGCTACACCTTC. This encodes CASSLGRGLGYGYTF.

This clonotype was counted between two and nine times. The chain has TRBV6-1 and TRBJ2-6; D is uncertain. The germline V and J ends were trimmed by 5 bases and 4 bases, with 15 bases remaining between them. The CDR3 is 16 residues long. CDR1 and CDR2 from the germline V gene are MNHNS and SASEGT. The chain's CDR3 is CASSPRPRMGANVLTF. CDR3 DNA sequence: TGTGCCAGCAGTCCGAGGCCCCGCATGGGGGCCAACGTCCTGACTTTC.

A word on this clonotype: Since no conserved phenylalanine or tryptophan closes the CDR3, a read error is the likely cause. The rearrangement uses TRBV6-9 and TRBJ2-5, with TRBD2 identical over 13 bases. This CDR3 is 19 amino acids long. J was trimmed by 1 base and V by 4 bases; bases with no gene match: 12. Looked up from germline, CDR1 is MNHGY and CDR2 is SVAAGI. Written as DNA, the CDR3 is TGTGCCAGCAGTTCGGGAGAGGGGACTAGCGGGAAACTCCAAGAGACCCAGTACTCC. Amino acids: CASSSGEGTSGKLQETQYS.